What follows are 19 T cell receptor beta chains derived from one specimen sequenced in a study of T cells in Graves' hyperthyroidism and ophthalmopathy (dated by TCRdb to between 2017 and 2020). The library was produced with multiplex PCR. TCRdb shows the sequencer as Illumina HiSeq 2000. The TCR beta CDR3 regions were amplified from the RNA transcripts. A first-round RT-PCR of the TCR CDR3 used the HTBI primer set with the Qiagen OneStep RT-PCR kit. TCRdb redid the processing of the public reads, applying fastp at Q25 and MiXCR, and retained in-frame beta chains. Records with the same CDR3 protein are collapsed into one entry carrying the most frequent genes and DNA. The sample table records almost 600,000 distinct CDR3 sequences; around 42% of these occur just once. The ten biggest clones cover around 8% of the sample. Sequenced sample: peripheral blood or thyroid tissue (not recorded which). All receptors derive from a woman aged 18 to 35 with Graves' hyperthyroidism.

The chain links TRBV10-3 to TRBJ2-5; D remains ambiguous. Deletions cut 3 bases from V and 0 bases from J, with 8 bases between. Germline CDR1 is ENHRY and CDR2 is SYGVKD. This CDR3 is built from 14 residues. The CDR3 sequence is CAISDVSNQETQYF. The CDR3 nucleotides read TGTGCCATCAGTGATGTCTCGAACCAAGAGACCCAGTACTTC.

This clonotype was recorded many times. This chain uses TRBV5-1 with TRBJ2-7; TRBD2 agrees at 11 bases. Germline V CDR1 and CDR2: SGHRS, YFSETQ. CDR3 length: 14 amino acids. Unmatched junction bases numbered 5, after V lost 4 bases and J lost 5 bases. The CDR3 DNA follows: TGCGCCAGCAGCGTGACTAGCGGGAAGGACGAGCAGTACTTC. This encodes CASSVTSGKDEQYF.

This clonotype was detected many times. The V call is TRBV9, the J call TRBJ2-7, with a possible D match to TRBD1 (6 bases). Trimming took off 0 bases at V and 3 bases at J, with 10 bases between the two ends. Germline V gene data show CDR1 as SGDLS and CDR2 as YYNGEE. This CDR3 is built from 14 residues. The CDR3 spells CASSVGTEFYEQYF. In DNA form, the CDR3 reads TGTGCCAGCAGCGTAGGGACAGAGTTCTACGAGCAGTACTTC.

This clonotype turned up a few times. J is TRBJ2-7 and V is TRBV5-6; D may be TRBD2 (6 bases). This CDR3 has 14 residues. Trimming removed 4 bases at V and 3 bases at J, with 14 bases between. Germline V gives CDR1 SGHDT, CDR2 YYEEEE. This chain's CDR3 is CASSKRRGSYEQYF. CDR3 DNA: TGTGCCAGCAGCAAAAGACGGGGGAGCTACGAGCAGTACTTC.

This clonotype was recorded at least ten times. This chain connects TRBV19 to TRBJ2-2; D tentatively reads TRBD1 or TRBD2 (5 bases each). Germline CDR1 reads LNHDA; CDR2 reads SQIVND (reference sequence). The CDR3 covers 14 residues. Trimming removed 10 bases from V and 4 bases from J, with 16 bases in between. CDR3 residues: CATSRGRVTGELFF. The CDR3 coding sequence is TGTGCCACATCGAGGGGTCGGGTCACCGGGGAGCTGTTTTTT.

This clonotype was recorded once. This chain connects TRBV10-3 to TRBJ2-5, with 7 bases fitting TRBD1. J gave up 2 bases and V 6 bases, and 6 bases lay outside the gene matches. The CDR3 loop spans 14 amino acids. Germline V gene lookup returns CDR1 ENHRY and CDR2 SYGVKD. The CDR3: CAISLGGEQETQYF. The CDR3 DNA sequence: TGTGCCATCAGCCTAGGGGGCGAGCAAGAGACCCAGTACTTC.

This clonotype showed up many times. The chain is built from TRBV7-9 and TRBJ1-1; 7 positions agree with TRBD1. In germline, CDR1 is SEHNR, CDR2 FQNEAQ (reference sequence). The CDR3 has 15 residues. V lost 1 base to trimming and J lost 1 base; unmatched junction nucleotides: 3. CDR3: CASSLGQGTNTEAFF. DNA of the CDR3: TGTGCCAGCAGCTTAGGACAGGGAACGAACACTGAAGCTTTCTTT.

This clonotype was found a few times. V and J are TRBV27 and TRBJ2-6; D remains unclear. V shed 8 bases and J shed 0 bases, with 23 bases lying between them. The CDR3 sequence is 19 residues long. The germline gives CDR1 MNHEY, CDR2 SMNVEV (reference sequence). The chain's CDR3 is CASGPHLWRPLSGANVLTF. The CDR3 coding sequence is TGTGCCAGCGGTCCACACTTGTGGCGACCACTCTCTGGGGCCAACGTCCTGACTTTC.

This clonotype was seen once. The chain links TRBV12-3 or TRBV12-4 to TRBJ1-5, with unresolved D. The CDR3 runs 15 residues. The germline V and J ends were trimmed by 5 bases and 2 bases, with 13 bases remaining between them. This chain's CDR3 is CASSLIGRRNQPQHF. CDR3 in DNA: TGTGCCAGCAGTCTAATTGGCCGTCGCAATCAGCCCCAGCATTTT.

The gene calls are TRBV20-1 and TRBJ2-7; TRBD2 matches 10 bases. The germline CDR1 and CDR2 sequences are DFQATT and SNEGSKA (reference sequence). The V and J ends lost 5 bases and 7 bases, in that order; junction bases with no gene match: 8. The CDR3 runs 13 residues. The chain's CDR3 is CSAPGLATDEQYF. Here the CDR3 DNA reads TGCAGTGCTCCGGGACTAGCGACCGATGAGCAGTACTTC.

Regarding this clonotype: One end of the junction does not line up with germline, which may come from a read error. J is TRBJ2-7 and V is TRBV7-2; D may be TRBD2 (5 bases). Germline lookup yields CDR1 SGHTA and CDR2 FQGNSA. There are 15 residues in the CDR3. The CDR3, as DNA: TGTGCCAGCAGCTACCGTGACGCGAACACCGGGGAGCTGTACTTC. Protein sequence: CASSYRDANTGELYF.

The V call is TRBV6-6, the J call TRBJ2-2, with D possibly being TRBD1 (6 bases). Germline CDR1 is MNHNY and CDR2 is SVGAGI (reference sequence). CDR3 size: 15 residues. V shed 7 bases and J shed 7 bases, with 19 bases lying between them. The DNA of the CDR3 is TGTGCCAGCACCCAGGTCCAGGGGAGTGGCGGGGAGCTGTTTTTT. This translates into CASTQVQGSGGELFF.

This chain's CDR3 is CASSSGLAGGRDEQYF. CDR3 bases: TGTGCCAGTAGTTCGGGACTAGCGGGAGGTAGAGACGAGCAGTACTTC. The gene calls are TRBV19 and TRBJ2-7, with TRBD2 matching over 15 bases. J lost 5 bases, V lost 5 bases, and 7 bases had no gene match. Per the germline V gene, CDR1 is LNHDA and CDR2 is SQIVND (reference sequence). The CDR3 is made up of 16 amino acids.

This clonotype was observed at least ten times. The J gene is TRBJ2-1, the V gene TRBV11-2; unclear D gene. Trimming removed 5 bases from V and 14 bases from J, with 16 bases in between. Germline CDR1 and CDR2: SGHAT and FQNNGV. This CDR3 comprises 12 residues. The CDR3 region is CASSHRPEPEFF. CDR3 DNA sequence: TGTGCCAGCAGCCACCGACCCGAACCCGAGTTCTTC. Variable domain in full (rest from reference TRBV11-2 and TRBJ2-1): EAGVAQSPRYKIIEKRQSVAFWCNPISGHATLYWYQQILGQGPKLLIQFQNNGVVDDSQLPKDRFSAERLKGVDSTLKIQPAKLEDSAVYLCASSHRPEPEFFGPGTRLTVL.

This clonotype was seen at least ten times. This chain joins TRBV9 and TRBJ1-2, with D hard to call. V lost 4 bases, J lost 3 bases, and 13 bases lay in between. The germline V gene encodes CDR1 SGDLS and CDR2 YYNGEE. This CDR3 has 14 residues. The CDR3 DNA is TGTGCCAGCAGCAAAGGGAGCTTCGACTATGGCTACACCTTC. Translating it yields CASSKGSFDYGYTF.

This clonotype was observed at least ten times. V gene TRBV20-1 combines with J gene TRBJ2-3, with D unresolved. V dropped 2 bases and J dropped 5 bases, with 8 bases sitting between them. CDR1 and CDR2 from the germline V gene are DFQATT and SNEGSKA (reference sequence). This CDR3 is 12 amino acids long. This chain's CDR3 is CSARPPVDTQYF. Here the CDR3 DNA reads TGCAGTGCTAGACCACCGGTAGATACGCAGTATTTT.

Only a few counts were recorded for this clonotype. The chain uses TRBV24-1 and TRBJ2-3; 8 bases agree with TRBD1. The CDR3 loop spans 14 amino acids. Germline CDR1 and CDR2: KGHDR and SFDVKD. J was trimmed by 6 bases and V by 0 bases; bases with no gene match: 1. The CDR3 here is CATSDLQGADTQYF. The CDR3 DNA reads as TGTGCCACCAGTGATTTGCAGGGGGCGGATACGCAGTATTTT.

The DNA of the CDR3 is TGCGCCAGCAGTGATGCGGTAGCGGGAGAAAAATACGAGCAGTACTTC. It translates to CASSDAVAGEKYEQYF. The chain is built from TRBV10-2 and TRBJ2-7; 9 bases fit TRBD2. Germline CDR1 WSHSY, CDR2 SAAADI. This CDR3 spans 16 amino acids. Unmatched junction bases numbered 10, after V lost 3 bases and J lost 4 bases.

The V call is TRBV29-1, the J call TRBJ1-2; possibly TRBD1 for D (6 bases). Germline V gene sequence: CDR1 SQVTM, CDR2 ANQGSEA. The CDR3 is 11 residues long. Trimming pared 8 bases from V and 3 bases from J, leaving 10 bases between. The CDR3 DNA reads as TGCAGCTTGGGACATCACTATGGCTACACCTTC. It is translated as CSLGHHYGYTF.